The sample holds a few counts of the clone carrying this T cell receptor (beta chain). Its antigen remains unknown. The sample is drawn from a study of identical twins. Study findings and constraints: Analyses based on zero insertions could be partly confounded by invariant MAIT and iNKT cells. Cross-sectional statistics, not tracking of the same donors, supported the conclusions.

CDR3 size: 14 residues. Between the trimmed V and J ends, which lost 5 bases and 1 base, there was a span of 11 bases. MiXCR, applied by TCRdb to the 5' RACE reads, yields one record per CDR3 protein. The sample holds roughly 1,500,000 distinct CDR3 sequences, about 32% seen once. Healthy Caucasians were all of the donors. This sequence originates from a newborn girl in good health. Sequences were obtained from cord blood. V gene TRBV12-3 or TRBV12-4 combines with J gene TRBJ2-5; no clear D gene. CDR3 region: CASSPNEFQETQYF. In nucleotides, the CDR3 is TGTGCCAGCAGTCCAAACGAGTTCCAAGAGACCCAGTACTTC.